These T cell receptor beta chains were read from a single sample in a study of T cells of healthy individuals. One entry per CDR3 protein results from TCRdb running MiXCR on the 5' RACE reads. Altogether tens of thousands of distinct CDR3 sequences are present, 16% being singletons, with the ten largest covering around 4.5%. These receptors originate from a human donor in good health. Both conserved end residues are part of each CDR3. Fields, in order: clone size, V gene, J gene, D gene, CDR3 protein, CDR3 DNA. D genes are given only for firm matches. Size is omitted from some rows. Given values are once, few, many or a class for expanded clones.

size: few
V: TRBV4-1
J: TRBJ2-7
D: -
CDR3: CASSQIGINYEQYF
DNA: TGCGCCAGCAGCCAAATCGGGATCAACTACGAGCAGTACTTC

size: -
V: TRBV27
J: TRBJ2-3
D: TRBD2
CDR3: CASRGLDSTDTQYF
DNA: TGTGCCAGCAGGGGACTAGATAGCACAGATACGCAGTATTTT

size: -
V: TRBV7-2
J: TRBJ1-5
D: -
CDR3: CASSPEGFNQPQHF
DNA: TGTGCCAGCAGCCCAGAAGGTTTTAATCAGCCCCAGCATTTT

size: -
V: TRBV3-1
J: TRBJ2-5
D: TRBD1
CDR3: CASNQGGARQETQYF
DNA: TGTGCCAGCAACCAAGGGGGCGCGAGGCAAGAGACCCAGTACTTC

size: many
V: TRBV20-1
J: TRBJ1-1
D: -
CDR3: CSAPPGARVTEAFF
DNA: TGCAGTGCCCCCCCCGGGGCAAGAGTCACTGAAGCTTTCTTT

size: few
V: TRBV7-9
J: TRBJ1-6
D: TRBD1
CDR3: CASSLRDSGYSPLHF
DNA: TGTGCCAGCAGCTTACGGGACAGCGGTTATTCACCCCTCCACTTT

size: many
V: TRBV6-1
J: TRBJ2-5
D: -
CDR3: CASSDLALETQYF
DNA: TGTGCCAGCAGTGACCTAGCACTAGAGACCCAGTACTTC

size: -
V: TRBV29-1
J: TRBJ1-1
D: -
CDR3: CSVSQRNTEAFF
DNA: TGCAGCGTTAGTCAGAGAAACACTGAAGCTTTCTTT

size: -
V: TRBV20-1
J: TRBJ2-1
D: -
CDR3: CSASSYNEQFF
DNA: TGCAGTGCTAGTTCCTACAATGAGCAGTTCTTC

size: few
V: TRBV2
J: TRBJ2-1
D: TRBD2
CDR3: CASSRRLAGGGGEQFF
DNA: TGTGCCAGCAGTCGTCGACTAGCGGGAGGAGGTGGGGAGCAGTTCTTC

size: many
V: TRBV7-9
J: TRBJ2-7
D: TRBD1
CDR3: CASSRTGYEQYF
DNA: TGTGCCAGCAGCCGGACAGGGTACGAGCAGTACTTC

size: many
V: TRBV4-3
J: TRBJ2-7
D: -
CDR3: CASSQDLTGYEQYF
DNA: TGCGCCAGCAGCCAAGACCTCACTGGGTACGAGCAGTACTTC

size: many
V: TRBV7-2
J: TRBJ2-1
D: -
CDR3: CASTQGRYNEQFF
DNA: TGTGCCAGCACCCAGGGACGCTACAATGAGCAGTTCTTC

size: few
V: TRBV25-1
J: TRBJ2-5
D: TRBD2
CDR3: CASSSRLASGKQETQYF
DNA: TGTGCCAGCAGTTCTCGACTGGCGAGCGGGAAGCAAGAGACCCAGTACTTC

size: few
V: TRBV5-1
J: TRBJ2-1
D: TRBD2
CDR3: CASSPPTAGTSVDEQFF
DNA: TGCGCCAGCAGCCCACCCACCGCCGGGACTAGTGTCGATGAGCAGTTCTTC

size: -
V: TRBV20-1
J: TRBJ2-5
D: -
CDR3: CSARLAPLETQYF
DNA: TGCAGTGCTAGGCTAGCGCCCCTAGAGACCCAGTACTTC

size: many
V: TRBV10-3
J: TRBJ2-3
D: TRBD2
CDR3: CAISYLQTGTSGRTRTDTQYF
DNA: TGTGCCATCAGTTATCTACAGACCGGGACTAGCGGGAGAACGAGGACAGATACGCAGTATTTT

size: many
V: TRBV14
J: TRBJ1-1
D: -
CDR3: CASSLTPERFNGRQAFF
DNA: TGTGCCAGCAGCCTAACCCCAGAACGGTTTAACGGGAGGCAAGCTTTCTTT

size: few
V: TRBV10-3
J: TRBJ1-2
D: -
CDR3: CAISESIGPGPSGVGYTF
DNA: TGTGCCATCAGTGAGTCGATTGGGCCGGGACCGTCGGGTGTTGGCTACACCTTC

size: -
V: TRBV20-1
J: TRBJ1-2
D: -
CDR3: CSARSSRQPTYGYTF
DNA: TGCAGTGCTCGGTCATCGAGGCAGCCGACCTATGGCTACACCTTC

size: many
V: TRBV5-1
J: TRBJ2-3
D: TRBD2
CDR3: CASSLPGLAGADTQYF
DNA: TGCGCCAGCAGCCTACCGGGACTAGCGGGGGCAGATACGCAGTATTTT

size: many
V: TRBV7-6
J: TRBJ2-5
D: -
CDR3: CASSLVLRLGETQYF
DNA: TGTGCCAGCAGCTTAGTACTACGGTTAGGGGAGACCCAGTACTTC

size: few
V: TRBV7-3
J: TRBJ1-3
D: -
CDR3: CASSSGNGNTIYF
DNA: TGTGCCAGCAGCTCAGGGAATGGAAACACCATATATTTT

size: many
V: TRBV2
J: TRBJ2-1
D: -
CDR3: CASSDYSPSEGMNEQFF
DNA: TGTGCCAGCAGTGACTATTCCCCCTCAGAGGGTATGAATGAGCAGTTCTTC

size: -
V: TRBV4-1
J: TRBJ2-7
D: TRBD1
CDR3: CASSQLGTGASVQYF
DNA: TGCGCCAGCAGCCAATTGGGGACAGGGGCTTCGGTGCAGTACTTC

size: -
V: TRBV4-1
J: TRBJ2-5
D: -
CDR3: CASSQDPRGREETQYF
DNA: TGCGCCAGCAGCCAAGATCCACGCGGTCGAGAAGAGACCCAGTACTTC

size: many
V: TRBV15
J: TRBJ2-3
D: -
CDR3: CATSRSGPDTQYF
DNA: TGTGCCACCAGCAGGTCTGGGCCAGATACGCAGTATTTT

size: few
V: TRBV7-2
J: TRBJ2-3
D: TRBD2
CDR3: CASSLEGTSGGDTQYF
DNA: TGTGCCAGCAGCTTAGAGGGGACTAGCGGAGGAGATACGCAGTATTTT

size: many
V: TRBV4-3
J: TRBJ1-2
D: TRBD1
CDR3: CASSLGTEFNYGYTF
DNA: TGCGCCAGCAGCCTGGGGACAGAGTTTAACTATGGCTACACCTTC

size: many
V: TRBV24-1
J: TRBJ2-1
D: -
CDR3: CATSDRTSSYNEQFF
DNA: TGTGCCACCAGTGATCGCACGAGCTCCTACAATGAGCAGTTCTTC

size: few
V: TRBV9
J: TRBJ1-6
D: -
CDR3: CASSEGSSYNSPLHF
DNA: TGTGCCAGCAGCGAAGGGAGCTCCTATAATTCACCCCTCCACTTT

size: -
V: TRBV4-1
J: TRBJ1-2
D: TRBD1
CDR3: CASSQEVGQRINYGYTF
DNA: TGCGCCAGCAGCCAAGAAGTGGGACAGCGAATTAACTATGGCTACACCTTC

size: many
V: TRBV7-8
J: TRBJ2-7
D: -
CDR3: CASSPIPVGLQRFILREQYF
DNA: TGTGCCAGCAGCCCGATACCCGTCGGACTACAAAGATTTATCCTACGGGAGCAGTACTTC

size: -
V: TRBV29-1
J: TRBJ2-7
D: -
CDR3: CSVGTDFSYEQYF
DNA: TGCAGCGTTGGGACAGACTTTTCCTACGAGCAGTACTTC

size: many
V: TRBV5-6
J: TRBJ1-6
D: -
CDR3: CASSLWRFLHSPLHF
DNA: TGTGCCAGCAGCTTGTGGCGATTCCTCCATTCACCCCTCCACTTT

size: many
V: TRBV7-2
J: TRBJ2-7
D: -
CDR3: CASSAYSGNSYEQYF
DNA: TGTGCCAGCAGTGCATACTCCGGGAACTCCTACGAGCAGTACTTC

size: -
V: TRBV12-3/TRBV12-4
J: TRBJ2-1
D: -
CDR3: CASSFQGSDDEQFF
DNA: TGTGCCAGCAGTTTTCAGGGTTCAGACGATGAGCAGTTCTTC

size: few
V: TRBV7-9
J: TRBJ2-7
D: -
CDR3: CASSLLAGSSYEQYF
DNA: TGTGCCAGCAGCTTGTTGGCAGGGAGCTCCTACGAGCAGTACTTC

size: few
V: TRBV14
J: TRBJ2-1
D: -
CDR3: CASGPFLNEQFF
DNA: TGTGCCAGCGGACCGTTTTTAAATGAGCAGTTCTTC